These 17 T cell receptor beta chains came from one sample sequenced in a study of blood T cell repertoires in COVID-19. Clones were sequenced by immunoSEQ multiplex PCR, and TCRdb holds only the in-frame ones, with some missing. The sample includes roughly 80,000 clones, over 80% of them seen just once. Sequences were obtained from peripheral blood. These receptors originate from a human donor in a cohort sampled during active COVID-19.

V usage is TRBV6-6 and J usage is TRBJ2-6; D is ambiguous. The CDR3 contains 13 residues. Per the germline V gene, CDR1 is MNHNY and CDR2 is SVGAGI (reference sequence). The V end lost 6 bases, the J end lost 3 bases, and 6 bases lay between the germline ends. CDR3 sequence reads: CASRSSGANVLTF. The CDR3 nucleotides are TGTGCCAGCAGGAGTAGTGGGGCCAACGTCCTGACTTTC.

V and J are TRBV28 and TRBJ1-6, with a tentative D call TRBD1 (6 bases). V lost 5 bases and J lost 4, with 12 bases in between. This CDR3 region has 15 residues. Germline CDR1 and CDR2: MDHEN and SYDVKM. The CDR3 reads CASSVQGTYNSPLHF. The CDR3 DNA is TGTGCCAGCAGTGTACAGGGTACTTATAATTCACCCCTCCACTTT.

The chain couples TRBV9 to TRBJ2-4, with 7 nucleotides matching TRBD1. V shed 3 bases and J 5 bases; nucleotides not matched to a gene: 8. Germline V gene sequence: CDR1 SGDLS, CDR2 YYNGEE. The CDR3 consists of 15 residues. In DNA, the CDR3 is TGTGCCAGCAGCGCACAGACAGGGACGGAAAACATTCAGTACTTC. It specifies CASSAQTGTENIQYF.

V usage is TRBV10-3 and J usage is TRBJ2-7, with D perhaps matching TRBD1 (6 bases). Germline V lookup: CDR1 ENHRY, CDR2 SYGVKD. The V end lost 3 bases, the J end lost 5 bases, and 14 bases lay between the germline ends. The CDR3 is 14 amino acids. Here the CDR3 reads CAISDRDNSNEQYF. Written as DNA, the CDR3 is TGTGCCATCAGTGACCGGGACAACAGCAACGAGCAGTACTTC.

This clone was observed a single time. The chain carries TRBV18 and TRBJ1-4, with TRBD1 identical over 9 bases. The CDR3 is 15 residues long. Trimming at V came to 0 bases and at J to 8 bases, leaving 4 bases not matched to a gene. CDR1 is KGHSH and CDR2 is LQKENI in the germline V gene. The CDR3 nucleotides are TGTGCCAGCTCACCACCGGGACAGGGTGGCGAAAAACTGTTTTTT. Encoded protein: CASSPPGQGGEKLFF.

The genes are TRBV28 and TRBJ1-2; D unclear. The CDR3 runs 16 residues. The V gene's germline CDR1 is MDHEN and CDR2 SYDVKM. The V end was cut by 3 bases, the J end by 1 base, with 15 bases between. CDR3 DNA sequence: TGTGCCAGCAGTTTCAGTGCCTTCGGGAATAACTATGGCTACACCTTC. Translating gives CASSFSAFGNNYGYTF.

The rearrangement uses TRBV5-5 and TRBJ1-1; D is possibly TRBD1 (6 bases). This CDR3 is 14 amino acids long. In germline, CDR1 is SGHKS, CDR2 YYEKEE (reference sequence). V lost 1 base and J lost 5, with 12 bases in between. This CDR3 is CASSLLQGGTEAFF. The CDR3 bases are TGTGCCAGCAGCTTGTTACAGGGCGGGACTGAAGCTTTCTTT.

This clone has only one observation. The chain combines TRBV5-1 with TRBJ1-1; D is undetermined. Germline V gene sequence: CDR1 SGHRS, CDR2 YFSETQ. V was trimmed by 4 bases and J by 1 base, leaving 8 bases between them. CDR3 length: 13 amino acids. For the CDR3, the DNA is TGCGCCAGCAGCATTCGGGGGAACACTGAAGCTTTCTTT. Translated, it gives CASSIRGNTEAFF.

V is TRBV27 and J is TRBJ2-7; D not resolved. Per germline, CDR1 MNHEY and CDR2 SMNVEV (reference sequence). The CDR3 runs to 14 residues. Trimming stripped 5 bases from V and 4 bases from J, with 15 bases between. The CDR3 loop is CASSHRQPGYEQYF. CDR3 nucleotide sequence: TGTGCCAGCAGTCACCGACAACCTGGGTACGAGCAGTACTTC.

The table lists this clone with a count of one. V usage is TRBV7-6 and J usage is TRBJ2-1; 11 bases agree with TRBD2. The germline V gene has CDR1 SGHVS and CDR2 FNYEAQ. With 6 bases clipped from V and 3 bases from J, the junction kept 4 bases outside the gene matches. This CDR3 region has 15 residues. The CDR3 region has the DNA TGTGCCAGCAGATCGGGACTAGCGGACTACAATGAGCAGTTCTTC. This codes for CASRSGLADYNEQFF. The full variable domain, completed using reference TRBV7-6 and TRBJ2-1, is GAGVSQSPRYKVTKRGQDVALRCDPISGHVSLYWYRQALGQGPEFLTYFNYEAQQDKSGLPNDRFSAERPEGSISTLTIQRTEQRDSAMYRCASRSGLADYNEQFFGPGTRLTVL.

CDR3 sequence: CASSEARTLSSYNEQFF. DNA for the CDR3: TGTGCCAGCAGTGAAGCCAGGACTTTAAGCTCCTACAATGAGCAGTTCTTC. The chain uses TRBV6-1 and TRBJ2-1; D may be TRBD2 (5 bases). CDR1 is MNHNS and CDR2 is SASEGT in the germline V gene. The CDR3 is 17 amino acids. Trimming removed 0 bases from V and 0 bases from J, with 12 bases in between.

The V gene is TRBV11-2, the J gene TRBJ1-2; D is unclear. The ends were cut back, 7 bases at V and 4 bases at J, with 13 bases in the middle. This CDR3 region has 13 residues. Looked up from germline, CDR1 is SGHAT and CDR2 is FQNNGV. CDR3 coding DNA: TGTGCCAGCACCTCCCACAGATCCTATGGCTACACCTTC. Its translation is CASTSHRSYGYTF.

The chain employs TRBV7-3 and TRBJ2-7; TRBD2 might be the D (6 bases). V shed 4 bases and J shed 4 bases, with 17 bases lying between them. The CDR3 is 15 amino acids. CDR1 is SGHTA and CDR2 is FQGTGA in the germline V gene. The CDR3 DNA is TGTGCCAGCAGCTACGGCCCCTCTCGGGGGTACGAGCAGTACTTC. Residues: CASSYGPSRGYEQYF.

The sample holds a few counts of this clone. The chain recombines TRBV6-6 with TRBJ1-5, with TRBD1 matching over 8 bases. This CDR3 has 16 residues. Germline V gene data show CDR1 as MNHNY and CDR2 as SVGAGI (reference sequence). J was trimmed by 2 bases and V by 2 bases; bases with no gene match: 5. This CDR3 reads CASSYGQGAGNQPQHF. CDR3 in DNA: TGTGCCAGCAGTTACGGGCAGGGGGCCGGCAATCAGCCCCAGCATTTT.

This chain connects TRBV7-3 to TRBJ2-5, with D possibly being TRBD2 (6 bases). This CDR3 comprises 14 residues. V lost 5 bases, J lost 5 bases, and 15 bases lay in between. CDR1 SGHTA and CDR2 FQGTGA come from the germline V gene. In DNA form, the CDR3 reads TGTGCCAGCAGCCCGAATGGGGCGGGGGAGACCCAGTACTTC. It translates to CASSPNGAGETQYF.

The chain has TRBV6-6 and TRBJ2-2; 8 bases fit TRBD2. V lost 5 bases, J lost 4 bases, and 6 bases stayed unmatched. The CDR3 totals 15 residues. The germline V gene has CDR1 MNHNY and CDR2 SVGAGI (reference sequence). The CDR3 DNA reads TGTGCCAGCAGTAGGGGACTAGATGTCACCGGGGAGCTGTTTTTT. Translating gives CASSRGLDVTGELFF.

The V call is TRBV7-2, the J call TRBJ2-1; unclear D gene. CDR1 is SGHTA and CDR2 is FQGNSA in the germline V gene. V was pared by 4 bases and J by 9 bases, with 7 bases between. This CDR3 contains 11 residues. The CDR3 DNA reads TGTGCCAGCAGCTCTAGGAGTGAGCAGTTCTTC. Translating gives CASSSRSEQFF.